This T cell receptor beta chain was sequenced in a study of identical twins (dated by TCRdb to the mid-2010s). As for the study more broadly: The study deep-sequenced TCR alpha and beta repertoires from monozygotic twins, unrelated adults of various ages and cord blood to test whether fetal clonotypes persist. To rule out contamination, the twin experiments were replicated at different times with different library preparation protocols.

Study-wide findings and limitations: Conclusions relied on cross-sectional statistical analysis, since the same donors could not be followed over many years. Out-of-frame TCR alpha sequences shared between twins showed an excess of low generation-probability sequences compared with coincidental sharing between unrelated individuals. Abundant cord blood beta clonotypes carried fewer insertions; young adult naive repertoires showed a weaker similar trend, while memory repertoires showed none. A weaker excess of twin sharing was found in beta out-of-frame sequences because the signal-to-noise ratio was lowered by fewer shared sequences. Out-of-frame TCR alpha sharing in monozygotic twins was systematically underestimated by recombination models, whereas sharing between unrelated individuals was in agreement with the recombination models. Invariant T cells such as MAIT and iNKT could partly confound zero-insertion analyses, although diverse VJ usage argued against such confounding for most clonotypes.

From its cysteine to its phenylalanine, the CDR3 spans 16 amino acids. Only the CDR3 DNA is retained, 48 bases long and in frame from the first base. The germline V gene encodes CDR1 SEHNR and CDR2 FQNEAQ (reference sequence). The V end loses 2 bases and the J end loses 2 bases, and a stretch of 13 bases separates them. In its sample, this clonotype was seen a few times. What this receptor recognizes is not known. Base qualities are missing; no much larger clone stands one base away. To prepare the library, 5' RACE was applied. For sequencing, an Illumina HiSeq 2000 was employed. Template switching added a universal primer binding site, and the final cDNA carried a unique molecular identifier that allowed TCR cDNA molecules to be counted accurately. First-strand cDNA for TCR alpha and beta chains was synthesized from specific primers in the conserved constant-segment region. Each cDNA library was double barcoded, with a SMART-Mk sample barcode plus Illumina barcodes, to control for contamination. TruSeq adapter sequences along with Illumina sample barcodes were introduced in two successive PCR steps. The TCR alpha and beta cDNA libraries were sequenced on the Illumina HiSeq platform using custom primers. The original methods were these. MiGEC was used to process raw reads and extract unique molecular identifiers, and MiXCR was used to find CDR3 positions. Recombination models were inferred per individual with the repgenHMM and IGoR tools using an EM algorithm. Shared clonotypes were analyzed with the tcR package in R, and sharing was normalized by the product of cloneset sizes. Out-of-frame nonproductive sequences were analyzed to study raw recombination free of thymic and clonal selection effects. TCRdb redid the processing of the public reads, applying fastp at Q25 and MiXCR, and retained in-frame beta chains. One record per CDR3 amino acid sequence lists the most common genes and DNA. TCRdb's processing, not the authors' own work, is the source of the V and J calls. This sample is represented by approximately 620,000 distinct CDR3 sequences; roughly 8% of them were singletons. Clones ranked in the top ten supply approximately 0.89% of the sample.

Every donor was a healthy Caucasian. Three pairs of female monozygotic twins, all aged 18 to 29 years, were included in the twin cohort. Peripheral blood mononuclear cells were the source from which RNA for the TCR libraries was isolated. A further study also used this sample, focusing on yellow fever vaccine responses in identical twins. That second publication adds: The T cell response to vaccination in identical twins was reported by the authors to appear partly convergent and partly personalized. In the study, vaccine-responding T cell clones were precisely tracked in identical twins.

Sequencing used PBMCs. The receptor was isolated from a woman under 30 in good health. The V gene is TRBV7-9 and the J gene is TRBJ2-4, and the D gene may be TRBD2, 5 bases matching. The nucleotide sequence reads TGTGCCAGCAGCTTATACGGGGAGATGACCAAAAACATTCAGTACTTC. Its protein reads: CASSLYGEMTKNIQYF. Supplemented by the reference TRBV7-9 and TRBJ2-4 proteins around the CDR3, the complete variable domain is DTGVSQNPRHKITKRGQNVTFRCDPISEHNRLYWYRQTLGQGPEFLTYFQNEAQLEKSRLLSDRFSAERPKGSFSTLEIQRTEQGDSAMYLCASSLYGEMTKNIQYFGAGTRLSVL.